Sequencing of this T cell receptor (beta chain) was carried out in a study of blood T cells in healthy people across ages. Trimming removed 3 bases at V and 5 bases at J, with 7 bases between. The CDR3 sequence is 12 residues long. A second 7 to 11 cycle PCR used barcoded and J-beta primers. Using its own MiXCR run on the 5' RACE reads, TCRdb lists one record per CDR3 protein. The sample holds 1.4 million or so distinct CDR3 sequences, about 42% seen once. This clonotype occurred many times. The rearrangement links TRBV12-3 or TRBV12-4 to TRBJ1-2; D is undetermined. What was sequenced was blood. This TCR derives from a woman between 18 and 29 years old in good health. CDR3 bases: TGTGCCAGCAGTTTTCGGAGTTATGGCTACACCTTC. Translated: CASSFRSYGYTF.